One and the same sample provided the 8 T cell receptor beta chains below, sequenced in a study of beta chain features in type 1 diabetes. Investigators reverse transcribed all isolated RNA, so they sequenced expressed TCRB transcripts. Clones were read by immunoSEQ multiplex PCR, and TCRdb kept only the in-frame ones, dropping some. The data show some 500,000 clones, around 10% seen once. Sequenced material: naive CD4+ T cells from blood. These receptors were taken from a woman aged 18-35 years in good health.

A few counts support this clone. The J gene is TRBJ2-1, the V gene TRBV7-2; no reliable D call. Germline CDR1 is SGHTA and CDR2 is FQGNSA. This CDR3 comprises 13 residues. Between the trimmed V and J ends, which lost 6 bases and 8 bases, there was a span of 14 bases. For the CDR3, the DNA is TGTGCCAGCAGTCTTAGTCCTGGGGATGAGCAGTTCTTC. It codes for CASSLSPGDEQFF.

This chain connects TRBV12-5 to TRBJ2-2, with TRBD2 matching 9 bases. The CDR3 consists of 18 residues. The V gene's germline CDR1 is LGHNT and CDR2 FRNRAP. V was clipped by 1 base and J by 5 bases; unmatched bases: 11. The CDR3 DNA reads as TGTGCTAGTGGTTTGGCCCCCGTAGTAGCGGGGGATACCGGGGAGCTGTTTTTT. Its translation: CASGLAPVVAGDTGELFF. Drawing the rest from reference TRBV12-5 and TRBJ2-2, the complete variable domain is DARVTQTPRHKVTEMGQEVTMRCQPILGHNTVFWYRQTMMQGLELLAYFRNRAPLDDSGMPKDRFSAEMPDATLATLKIQPSEPRDSAVYFCASGLAPVVAGDTGELFFGEGSRLTVL.

This chain links TRBV25-1 with TRBJ1-4; no reliable D call. Germline V CDR1 and CDR2: MGHDK, SYGVNS. The CDR3 contains 13 residues. V was cut by 5 bases and J by 6 bases, with 10 bases left in between. In DNA form, the CDR3 reads TGTGCCAGCAGTTACACAGCACATGAAAAACTGTTTTTT. It specifies CASSYTAHEKLFF.

This sequence joins TRBV5-6 and TRBJ1-2; perhaps TRBD1 as D (6 bases). The CDR3 covers 12 residues. The V gene's germline CDR1 is SGHDT and CDR2 YYEEEE. V dropped 4 bases and J dropped 5 bases, with 9 bases sitting between them. CDR3 nucleotide sequence: TGTGCCAGCAGCGGGGGCGTATATGGCTACACCTTC. This encodes CASSGGVYGYTF.

This clone showed up just a few times. The V gene is TRBV28, the J gene TRBJ2-4; 12 bases are shared with TRBD1. Germline lookup yields CDR1 MDHEN and CDR2 SYDVKM. The CDR3 loop spans 18 amino acids. J lost 0 bases, V lost 7 bases, and 10 bases had no gene match. CDR3 in DNA: TGTGCCAGCACCGGGACAGGGGGCCTCTTCCTAGCCAAAAACATTCAGTACTTC. It translates to CASTGTGGLFLAKNIQYF.

The sample holds a few counts of this clone. V is TRBV4-2 and J is TRBJ2-5; weak D call: TRBD2 (6 bases). V was pared by 0 bases and J by 3 bases, with 11 bases between. Germline CDR1 and CDR2: LGHNA and YNFKEQ. CDR3 length equals 15 residues. The CDR3 region is CASSQDLAQKETQYF. CDR3 DNA sequence: TGTGCCAGCAGCCAAGATCTAGCGCAGAAAGAGACCCAGTACTTC.

The rearrangement links TRBV2 to TRBJ1-4; D is unresolved. The V gene lost 3 bases and the J gene lost 8 bases, with 7 bases spanning the gap. Germline values: CDR1 SNHLY, CDR2 FYNNEI. The CDR3 runs to 12 residues. The CDR3 is CASSEAGEKLFF. CDR3 DNA sequence: TGTGCCAGCAGTGAGGCGGGGGAAAAACTGTTTTTT.

About this clone: The same CDR3 also results from other DNA sequences found in this sample. The CDR3 here is CASSPGGETQYF. CDR3 nucleotide sequence: TGTGCCAGCTCACCAGGAGGGGAGACCCAGTACTTC. V usage is TRBV18 and J usage is TRBJ2-5; D is possibly TRBD2 (6 bases). The CDR3 sequence is 12 residues long. The germline CDR1 and CDR2 sequences are KGHSH and LQKENI. Deletions cut 2 bases from V and 5 bases from J, with 6 bases between.